A selection of T cell receptor beta chains follows, all from one sample in a study of CD8 T cells in Susac syndrome. TCRdb re-derived calls from the immunoSEQ multiplex PCR reads in MiXCR, one entry per CDR3 protein. The profile shows around 300,000 distinct CDR3 sequences, roughly 94% of them singletons. Sequencing input: CD4+ T cells from PBMCs. The receptor source for this set is a human donor with multiple sclerosis. CDR3s include the opening cysteine and the closing phenylalanine or tryptophan. The order of the fields is D gene, V gene, clone size, J gene, CDR3 protein. A D gene is named only where the DNA matches it firmly. For some rows the clone size is stated as once, few or many, or as a class when expanded; others skip it.

d_call: NA; v_call: TRBV15; clone_size: NA; j_call: TRBJ2-1; cdr3_aa: CATTGPASYREQFF
d_call: NA; v_call: TRBV15; clone_size: NA; j_call: TRBJ1-1; cdr3_aa: CATSRTPGQNTEAFF
d_call: NA; v_call: TRBV10-2; clone_size: NA; j_call: TRBJ2-6; cdr3_aa: CASSDPSRTGANVLTF
d_call: NA; v_call: TRBV6-6; clone_size: NA; j_call: TRBJ2-1; cdr3_aa: CASSSQSREQFF
d_call: NA; v_call: TRBV3-1; clone_size: NA; j_call: TRBJ1-1; cdr3_aa: CASSPDSNTEAFF
d_call: NA; v_call: TRBV19; clone_size: NA; j_call: TRBJ2-5; cdr3_aa: CASNKGLGETQYF
d_call: TRBD2; v_call: TRBV12-3/TRBV12-4; clone_size: NA; j_call: TRBJ2-7; cdr3_aa: CASRPGPGLAGVPPYEQYF
d_call: TRBD1; v_call: TRBV2; clone_size: NA; j_call: TRBJ2-7; cdr3_aa: CASSRDRQTYEQYF
d_call: TRBD2; v_call: TRBV20-1; clone_size: NA; j_call: TRBJ2-7; cdr3_aa: CSARGGGTYEQYF
d_call: TRBD2; v_call: TRBV12-3/TRBV12-4; clone_size: NA; j_call: TRBJ2-5; cdr3_aa: CASRASWKGGGETQYF
d_call: NA; v_call: TRBV12-3/TRBV12-4; clone_size: NA; j_call: TRBJ2-2; cdr3_aa: CASRGLHTGELFF
d_call: NA; v_call: TRBV6-2/TRBV6-3; clone_size: few; j_call: TRBJ2-7; cdr3_aa: CASIGDFLGEQYF
d_call: NA; v_call: TRBV27; clone_size: NA; j_call: TRBJ1-2; cdr3_aa: CASGREKANYGYTF
d_call: TRBD1; v_call: TRBV29-1; clone_size: NA; j_call: TRBJ1-4; cdr3_aa: CSVGFDRAHEKLFF
d_call: TRBD2; v_call: TRBV12-3/TRBV12-4; clone_size: NA; j_call: TRBJ2-1; cdr3_aa: CASMTLGSGIINEQFF
d_call: NA; v_call: TRBV10-2; clone_size: NA; j_call: TRBJ2-6; cdr3_aa: CASSGDWANVLTF
d_call: NA; v_call: TRBV5-1; clone_size: NA; j_call: TRBJ2-7; cdr3_aa: CASSLYWGEAYEQYF
d_call: NA; v_call: TRBV5-1; clone_size: NA; j_call: TRBJ2-1; cdr3_aa: CASSSTGGTNEQFF
d_call: NA; v_call: TRBV29-1; clone_size: NA; j_call: TRBJ2-4; cdr3_aa: CSVGGTKAAKNIQYF
d_call: NA; v_call: TRBV7-9; clone_size: NA; j_call: TRBJ1-1; cdr3_aa: CASSLGARGVLNTEAFF
d_call: NA; v_call: TRBV7-9; clone_size: NA; j_call: TRBJ2-6; cdr3_aa: CASSWTGRSSGANVLTF
d_call: TRBD1; v_call: TRBV7-2; clone_size: NA; j_call: TRBJ1-2; cdr3_aa: CASSPHQQGDGYTF
d_call: NA; v_call: TRBV5-1; clone_size: NA; j_call: TRBJ2-2; cdr3_aa: CASSFELTSSPTGELFF
d_call: NA; v_call: TRBV2; clone_size: NA; j_call: TRBJ2-5; cdr3_aa: CASSVRVSETQYF
d_call: TRBD2; v_call: TRBV29-1; clone_size: NA; j_call: TRBJ2-3; cdr3_aa: CSVAVLAGPTDTQYF
d_call: TRBD2; v_call: TRBV6-5; clone_size: NA; j_call: TRBJ2-7; cdr3_aa: CASSYSGILGLAGVYEQYF
d_call: NA; v_call: TRBV20-1; clone_size: NA; j_call: TRBJ2-1; cdr3_aa: CSARGAGVSYNEQFF
d_call: TRBD2; v_call: TRBV7-3; clone_size: NA; j_call: TRBJ2-3; cdr3_aa: CASSLTPGLGADTQYF
d_call: NA; v_call: TRBV18; clone_size: NA; j_call: TRBJ2-2; cdr3_aa: CASSPRPRARASPGELFF
d_call: NA; v_call: TRBV30; clone_size: NA; j_call: TRBJ1-1; cdr3_aa: CAVLLLGRNTEAFF
d_call: NA; v_call: TRBV7-2; clone_size: NA; j_call: TRBJ1-2; cdr3_aa: CASGPRVGGYTF
d_call: TRBD2; v_call: TRBV5-1; clone_size: NA; j_call: TRBJ2-7; cdr3_aa: CASSFSAGVNEQYF
d_call: TRBD2; v_call: TRBV20-1; clone_size: NA; j_call: TRBJ2-1; cdr3_aa: CSASSGLHSYNEQFF
d_call: NA; v_call: TRBV19; clone_size: NA; j_call: TRBJ1-4; cdr3_aa: CASSIVGGNEKLFF
d_call: NA; v_call: TRBV20-1; clone_size: NA; j_call: TRBJ2-7; cdr3_aa: CSARGAEASLNYEQYF
d_call: NA; v_call: TRBV20-1; clone_size: NA; j_call: TRBJ2-5; cdr3_aa: CSARKGHDRETQYF
d_call: NA; v_call: TRBV6-2/TRBV6-3; clone_size: NA; j_call: TRBJ2-5; cdr3_aa: CASRRGKREANF
d_call: NA; v_call: TRBV25-1; clone_size: NA; j_call: TRBJ2-5; cdr3_aa: CASSETRETQYF
d_call: TRBD2; v_call: TRBV20-1; clone_size: NA; j_call: TRBJ2-3; cdr3_aa: CSASPRESTDTQYF
d_call: NA; v_call: TRBV6-2/TRBV6-3; clone_size: NA; j_call: TRBJ2-5; cdr3_aa: CASSRGTGTRRETQYF
d_call: TRBD1; v_call: TRBV10-3; clone_size: NA; j_call: TRBJ1-1; cdr3_aa: CAISGGGGDRRAFF
d_call: NA; v_call: TRBV11-3; clone_size: NA; j_call: TRBJ1-6; cdr3_aa: CASSSQGGDSPLHF